This TCR beta chain was captured by sequencing in a study of T cell changes during pregnancy in multiple sclerosis. This CDR3 has 14 residues. Trimming took 3 bases from V and 3 from J; bases not matched to a gene: 5. CDR1 is SGHRS and CDR2 is YFSETQ in the germline V gene. Libraries were prepared by immunoSEQ multiplex PCR; TCRdb keeps only in-frame clonotypes and omits some of them. Of 55,000 to 80,000 clones in the sample, 85% to 90% were seen once. V is TRBV5-1 and J is TRBJ2-7; 8 nucleotides agree with TRBD2. The sequence was obtained from a female donor in good health, enrolled as a control in a pregnancy study. The sequencing here drew on peripheral blood, taken after pregnancy. CDR3 DNA sequence: TGCGCCAGCAGCTATAGCGGGGACGACTACGAGCAGTACTTC. Protein sequence: CASSYSGDDYEQYF.